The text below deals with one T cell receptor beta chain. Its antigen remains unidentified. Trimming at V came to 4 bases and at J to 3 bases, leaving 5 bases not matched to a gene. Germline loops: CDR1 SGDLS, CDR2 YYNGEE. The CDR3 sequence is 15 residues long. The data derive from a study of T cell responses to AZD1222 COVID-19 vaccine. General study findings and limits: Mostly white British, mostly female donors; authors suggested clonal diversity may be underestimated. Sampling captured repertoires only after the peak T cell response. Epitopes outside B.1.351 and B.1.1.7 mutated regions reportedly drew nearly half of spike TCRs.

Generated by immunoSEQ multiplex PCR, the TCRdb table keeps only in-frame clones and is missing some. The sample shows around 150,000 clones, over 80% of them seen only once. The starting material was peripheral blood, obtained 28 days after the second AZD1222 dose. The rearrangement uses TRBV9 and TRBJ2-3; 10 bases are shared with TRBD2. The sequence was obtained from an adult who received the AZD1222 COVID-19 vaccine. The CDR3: CASSPRTSGTDTQYF. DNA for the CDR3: TGTGCCAGCAGCCCCCGGACTAGCGGTACAGATACGCAGTATTTT.